This paragraph reports one T cell receptor (beta chain). In the original workflow: Counts of nucleated cells, estimated from reference gene primer amplification, were obtained. Sequenced by immunoSEQ multiplex PCR; TCRdb stores in-frame clones only, minus some. V and J calls and clone size follow that table, whereas D and trimming were derived from the DNA. Among approximately 270,000 clones listed, approximately 83% were seen once. This specimen comes from a study of blood T cell repertoires in COVID-19. Study summary: COVID-19 samples, acute and convalescent, were from the United States, Italy and Spain.

The sequenced sample consisted of peripheral blood. The TCR sequence derives from a woman in her sixties or seventies with acute or convalescent COVID-19.

The CDR3 bases are TGTGCCTGGAACAGGGGCCCAACAACTAATGAAAAACTGTTTTTT. Encoded protein: CAWNRGPTTNEKLFF. The J gene is TRBJ1-4, the V gene TRBV30; TRBD1 agrees at 7 bases. Trimming at V came to 4 bases and at J to 0 bases, leaving 5 bases not matched to a gene. CDR1 is GTSNPN, CDR2 SVGIG, per germline (reference sequence). The CDR3 has 15 residues.